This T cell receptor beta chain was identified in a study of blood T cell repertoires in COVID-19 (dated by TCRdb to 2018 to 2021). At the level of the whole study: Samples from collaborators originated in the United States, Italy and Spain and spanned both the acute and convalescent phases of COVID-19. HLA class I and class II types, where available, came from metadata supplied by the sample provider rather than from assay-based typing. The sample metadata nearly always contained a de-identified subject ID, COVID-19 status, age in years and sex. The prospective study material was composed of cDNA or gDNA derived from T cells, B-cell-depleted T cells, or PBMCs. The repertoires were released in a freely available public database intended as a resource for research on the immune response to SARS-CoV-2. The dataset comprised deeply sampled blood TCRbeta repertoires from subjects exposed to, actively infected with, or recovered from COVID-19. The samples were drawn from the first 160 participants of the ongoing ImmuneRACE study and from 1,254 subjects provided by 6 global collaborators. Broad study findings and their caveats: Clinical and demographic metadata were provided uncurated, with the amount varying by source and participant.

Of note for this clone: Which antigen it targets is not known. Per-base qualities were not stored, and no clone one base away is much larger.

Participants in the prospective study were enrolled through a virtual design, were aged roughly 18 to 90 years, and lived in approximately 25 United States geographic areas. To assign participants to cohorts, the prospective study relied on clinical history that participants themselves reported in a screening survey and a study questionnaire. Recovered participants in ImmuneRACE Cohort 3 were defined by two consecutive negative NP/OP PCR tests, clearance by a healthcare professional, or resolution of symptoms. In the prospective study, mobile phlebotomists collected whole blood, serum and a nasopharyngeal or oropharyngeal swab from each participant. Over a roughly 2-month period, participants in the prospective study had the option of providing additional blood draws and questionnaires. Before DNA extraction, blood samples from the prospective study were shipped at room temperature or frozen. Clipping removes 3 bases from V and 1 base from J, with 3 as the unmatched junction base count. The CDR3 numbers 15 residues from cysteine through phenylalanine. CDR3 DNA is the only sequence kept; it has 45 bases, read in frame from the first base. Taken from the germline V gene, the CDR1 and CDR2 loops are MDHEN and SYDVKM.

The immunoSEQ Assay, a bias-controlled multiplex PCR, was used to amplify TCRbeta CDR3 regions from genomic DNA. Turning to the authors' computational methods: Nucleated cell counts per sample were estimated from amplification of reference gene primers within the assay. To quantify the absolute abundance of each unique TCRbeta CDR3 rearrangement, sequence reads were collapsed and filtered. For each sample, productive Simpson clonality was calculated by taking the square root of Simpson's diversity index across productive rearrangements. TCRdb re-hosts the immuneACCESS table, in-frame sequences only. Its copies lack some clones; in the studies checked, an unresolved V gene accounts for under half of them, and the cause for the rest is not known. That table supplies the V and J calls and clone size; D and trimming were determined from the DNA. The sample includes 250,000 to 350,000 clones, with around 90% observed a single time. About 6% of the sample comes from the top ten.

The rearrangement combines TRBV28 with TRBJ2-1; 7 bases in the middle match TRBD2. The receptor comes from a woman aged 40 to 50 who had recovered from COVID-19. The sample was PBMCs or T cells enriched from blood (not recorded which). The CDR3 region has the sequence CASSFSAGSYNEQFF. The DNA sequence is TGTGCCAGCAGTTTCTCAGCGGGGTCCTACAATGAGCAGTTCTTC.